Following are 10 T cell receptor beta chains from one sample sequenced in a study of blood T cell repertoires in COVID-19. Some clones are missing from TCRdb's copy, which holds only in-frame ones; the method was immunoSEQ multiplex PCR. The sample yields hundreds of thousands of clones, about 86% seen once. Sequenced input: peripheral blood. These receptor sequences come from an older woman with COVID-19, enrolled during active disease.

In this sample, this clone turned up once. The chain carries TRBV2 and TRBJ1-2; D is ambiguous. The CDR3 consists of 11 residues. CDR1 and CDR2 from the germline V gene are SNHLY and FYNNEI. Trimming removed 7 bases from V and 3 bases from J, with 6 bases in between. The CDR3 region is CASNQDYGYTF. The CDR3 nucleotides read TGTGCCAGCAATCAGGACTATGGCTACACCTTC.

This rearrangement joins TRBV7-2 to TRBJ1-2; 10 nucleotides match TRBD1. This CDR3 has 12 residues. Germline CDR1 SGHTA, CDR2 FQGNSA. V lost 4 bases and J lost 8; bases outside the gene matches: 1. The CDR3 sequence is CASSWTGGGYTF. Written as DNA, the CDR3 is TGTGCCAGCAGCTGGACAGGGGGGGGCTACACCTTC.

The V call is TRBV7-9, the J call TRBJ1-2; D remains ambiguous. V dropped 0 bases and J dropped 4 bases, with 6 bases sitting between them. Germline V gene sequence: CDR1 SEHNR, CDR2 FQNEAQ (reference sequence). This CDR3 is 13 amino acids long. The chain's CDR3 is CASSLASVYGYTF. In nucleotides, the CDR3 is TGTGCCAGCAGCTTAGCGTCGGTCTATGGCTACACCTTC.

V gene TRBV5-1 combines with J gene TRBJ2-5, with 10 nucleotides matching TRBD1. The CDR3 extends over 14 amino acids. V lost 4 bases to trimming and J lost 3 bases; unmatched junction nucleotides: 3. The germline gives CDR1 SGHRS, CDR2 YFSETQ. The CDR3 sequence: CASSPGQGKETQYF. The CDR3 nucleotides are TGCGCCAGCAGCCCGGGACAGGGGAAAGAGACCCAGTACTTC.

The V gene is TRBV28, the J gene TRBJ1-5; a weak D match, TRBD1 (5 bases). Germline lookup yields CDR1 MDHEN and CDR2 SYDVKM. V lost 6 bases to trimming and J lost 7 bases, with 19 bases between them. The CDR3 covers 15 residues. For the CDR3, the DNA is TGTGCCAGCAGGTCGCCAGGGAAGGGATGGCAGCCCCAGCATTTT. Its protein product is CASRSPGKGWQPQHF.

This clone came up once. V usage is TRBV7-9 and J usage is TRBJ1-4; D possibly corresponds to TRBD1 (5 bases). This CDR3 has 19 amino acids. V was pared by 1 base and J by 0 bases, with 18 bases between. Per germline, CDR1 SEHNR and CDR2 FQNEAQ (reference sequence). DNA of the CDR3: TGTGCCAGCAGCTTAGAGTACTTAGGGACTTATGCAACTAATGAAAAACTGTTTTTT. This gives the protein CASSLEYLGTYATNEKLFF.

J is TRBJ2-5 and V is TRBV6-2 or TRBV6-3, with 7 bases matching TRBD2. The J segment lost 7 bases and the V segment lost 0 bases, leaving 2 bases of the junction unmatched. Germline CDR1 is MNHEY and CDR2 is SVGEGT. The CDR3 is 13 residues long. The CDR3 bases are TGTGCCAGCAGTTACTCCAGGGAGGGGACCCAGTACTTC. Protein sequence: CASSYSREGTQYF.

V and J are TRBV5-6 and TRBJ1-5; TRBD1 matches at 11 bases. Germline V gene lookup returns CDR1 SGHDT and CDR2 YYEEEE. V lost 4 bases and J lost 3; bases outside the gene matches: 3. This CDR3 is 15 amino acids long. CDR3 region: CASSKDRGPNQPQHF. CDR3 in DNA: TGTGCCAGCAGCAAGGACAGGGGGCCCAATCAGCCCCAGCATTTT.

In its sample, this clone was seen a few times. The chain recombines TRBV6-4 with TRBJ2-2, with 8 bases identical to TRBD1. The CDR3 totals 16 residues. Trimming at V came to 0 bases and at J to 4 bases, leaving 4 bases not matched to a gene. Per the germline V gene, CDR1 is MRHNA and CDR2 is SNTAGT. The CDR3 loop is CASSDSDRGSTGELFF. In DNA form, the CDR3 reads TGTGCCAGCAGTGACTCCGACAGGGGAAGCACCGGGGAGCTGTTTTTT.

The chain is built from TRBV19 and TRBJ2-1; 7 bases fit TRBD1. The CDR3 totals 16 residues. Germline-derived CDR1 and CDR2 are LNHDA and SQIVND (reference sequence). V shed 7 bases and J 9 bases; nucleotides not matched to a gene: 18. The CDR3 loop reads CASNDWAGGLQGEQFF. CDR3 nucleotide sequence: TGTGCCAGTAACGATTGGGCAGGGGGTTTACAAGGTGAGCAGTTCTTC.